This T cell receptor beta chain was identified in a study of OX40 agonist ivuxolimab in advanced cancers. Whole-study context: The dose of intravenous ivuxolimab that patients received every 2 weeks ranged from 0.01 to 10 mg/kg. Antecedent anti-PD-1, anti-PD-L1 or anti-CTLA-4 therapy was permissible, with about 40% having received some. Hepatocellular carcinoma, melanoma, renal cell or head and neck cancer was diagnosed in the dose-escalation patients. General study results and limits: At 0.1 to 3.0 mg/kg and by week 6, clonal expansion occurred in CD4+ and CD8+ blood T cells.

Note on this clone: Its antigen remains unidentified.

Method: immunoSEQ multiplex PCR; TCRdb's copy keeps in-frame clones and lacks some. The sample has about 150,000 clones, roughly 94% seen once. CDR1 is SGHRS, CDR2 YFSETQ, per germline. This CDR3 is built from 17 residues. V gave up 7 bases and J gave up 3 bases; unmatched junction bases: 8. The chain recombines TRBV5-1 with TRBJ2-6; 12 bases are a match to TRBD1. The sequence came from an adult with an advanced solid tumor such as melanoma, head and neck, liver or kidney cancer. The sample in question was CD4+ or CD8+ T cells sorted from blood, obtained in a trial of the OX40 agonist ivuxolimab. This chain's CDR3 is CASRPGTGGNGANVLTF. As DNA, the CDR3 is TGCGCCAGCCGCCCCGGGACAGGGGGCAATGGGGCCAACGTCCTGACTTTC.